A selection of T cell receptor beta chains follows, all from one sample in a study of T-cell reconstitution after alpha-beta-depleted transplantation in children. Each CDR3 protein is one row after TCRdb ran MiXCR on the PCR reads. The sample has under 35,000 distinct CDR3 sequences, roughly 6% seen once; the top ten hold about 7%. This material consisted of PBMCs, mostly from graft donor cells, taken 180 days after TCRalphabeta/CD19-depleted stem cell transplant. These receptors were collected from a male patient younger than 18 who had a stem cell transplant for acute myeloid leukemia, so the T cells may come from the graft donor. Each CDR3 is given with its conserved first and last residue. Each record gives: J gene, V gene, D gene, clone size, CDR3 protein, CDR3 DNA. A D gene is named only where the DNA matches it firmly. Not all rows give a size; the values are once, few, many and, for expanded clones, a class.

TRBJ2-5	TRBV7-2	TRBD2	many	CASSQVRGAMGQYF	TGTGCCAGCAGCCAAGTGCGGGGGGCGATGGGCCAGTACTTC
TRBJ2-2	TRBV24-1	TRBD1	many	CATSDFGQGNTGELFF	TGTGCCACCAGTGATTTCGGACAGGGGAACACCGGGGAGCTGTTTTTT
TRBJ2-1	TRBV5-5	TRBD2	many	CASSLILAGGREQFF	TGTGCCAGCAGCTTGATTCTAGCGGGGGGACGGGAGCAGTTCTTC
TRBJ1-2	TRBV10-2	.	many	CASSEQAYGYTF	TGCGCCAGCAGTGAACAGGCATATGGCTACACCTTC
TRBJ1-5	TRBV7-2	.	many	CASSPLGGGNQPQHF	TGTGCCAGCAGCCCACTGGGGGGAGGCAATCAGCCCCAGCATTTT
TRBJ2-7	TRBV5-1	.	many	CASSLEGDPREQYF	TGCGCCAGCAGCTTGGAGGGCGATCCCCGCGAGCAGTACTTC
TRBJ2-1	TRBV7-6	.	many	CASSLWGAGEQFF	TGTGCCAGCAGCTTATGGGGCGCTGGCGAGCAGTTCTTC
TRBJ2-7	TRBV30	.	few	CAWSLPWTPGRHEQYF	TGTGCCTGGAGTCTTCCTTGGACACCCGGTCGCCACGAGCAGTACTTC
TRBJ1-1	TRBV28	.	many	CASSYRGRGNREAFF	TGTGCCAGCAGTTATAGGGGCAGAGGCAACCGAGAAGCTTTCTTT
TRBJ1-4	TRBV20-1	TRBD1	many	CSAKQGAEKLFF	TGCAGTGCTAAACAGGGGGCTGAAAAACTGTTTTTT
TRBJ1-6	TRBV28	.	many	CATAPEDLGSPLHF	TGTGCCACCGCCCCCGAGGATCTTGGGTCACCCCTCCACTTT
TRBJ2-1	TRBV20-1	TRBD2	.	CSAGKGRDEQFF	TGCAGTGCTGGAAAGGGGAGGGATGAGCAGTTCTTC
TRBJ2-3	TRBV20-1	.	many	CSARDRLAPTDTQYF	TGCAGTGCTAGAGATCGGCTAGCCCCGACAGATACGCAGTATTTT
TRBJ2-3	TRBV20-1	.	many	CSAREDWSRPQYF	TGCAGTGCTAGAGAGGATTGGTCCCGTCCGCAGTATTTT
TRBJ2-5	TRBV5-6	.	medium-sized	CASSLRRLGGETQYF	TGTGCCAGCAGCCTAAGACGACTAGGTGGAGAGACCCAGTACTTC
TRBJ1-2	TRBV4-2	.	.	CASSLGLVYGYTF	TGTGCCAGCAGCCTCGGGCTCGTCTATGGCTACACCTTC
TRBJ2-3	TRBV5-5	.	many	CASRFQGPGADTQYF	TGTGCCAGCAGGTTTCAGGGGCCGGGGGCAGATACGCAGTATTTT
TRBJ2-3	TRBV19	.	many	CASSVHRVSTDTQYF	TGTGCCAGTAGCGTTCACAGGGTTAGCACAGATACGCAGTATTTT
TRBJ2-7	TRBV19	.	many	CASSIAWAGYEQYF	TGTGCCAGTAGTATAGCGTGGGCTGGATACGAGCAGTACTTC
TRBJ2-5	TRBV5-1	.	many	CASSFYSGETQYF	TGCGCCAGCAGCTTTTATAGCGGAGAGACCCAGTACTTC
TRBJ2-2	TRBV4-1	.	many	CASSQDGGLGTGELFF	TGCGCCAGCAGCCAAGACGGGGGGCTAGGGACCGGGGAGCTGTTTTTT
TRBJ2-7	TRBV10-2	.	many	CASPQGQSTPYEQYF	TGCGCCAGCCCCCAGGGGCAGTCGACGCCCTACGAGCAGTACTTC
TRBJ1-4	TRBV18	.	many	CASSPNYEKLFF	TGTGCCAGCTCACCAAACTACGAAAAACTGTTTTTT
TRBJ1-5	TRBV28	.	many	CASSLGLAYQPQHF	TGTGCCAGCAGTTTAGGACTTGCATATCAGCCCCAGCATTTT
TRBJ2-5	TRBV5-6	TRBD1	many	CASENRGFGETQYF	TGTGCCAGCGAGAACAGGGGATTCGGGGAGACCCAGTACTTC
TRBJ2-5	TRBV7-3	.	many	CASSLSSWGSGETQYF	TGTGCCAGCAGCTTAAGTTCCTGGGGTAGCGGAGAGACCCAGTACTTC
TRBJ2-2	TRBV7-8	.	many	CASSPRWQYTGELFF	TGTGCCAGCAGCCCCAGGTGGCAGTACACCGGGGAGCTGTTTTTT
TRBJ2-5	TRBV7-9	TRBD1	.	CASSSSRQGLETQYF	TGTGCCAGCAGCTCCTCCCGACAGGGCCTGGAGACCCAGTACTTC
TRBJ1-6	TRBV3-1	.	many	CASSQEERFNSPLHF	TGTGCCAGCAGCCAAGAGGAGAGGTTTAATTCACCCCTCCACTTT
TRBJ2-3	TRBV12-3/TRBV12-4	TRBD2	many	CASRGTSGTADTQYF	TGTGCCAGCAGGGGGACTAGCGGGACAGCAGATACGCAGTATTTT
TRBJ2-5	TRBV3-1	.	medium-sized	CASSQDIEDQETQYF	TGTGCCAGCAGCCAAGATATTGAAGACCAAGAGACCCAGTACTTC
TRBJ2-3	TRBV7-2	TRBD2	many	CASSLALLAGGTDTQYF	TGTGCCAGCAGCTTAGCCCTACTAGCGGGAGGCACAGATACGCAGTATTTT
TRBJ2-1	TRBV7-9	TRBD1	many	CASRGDRGGSRGLNEQFF	TGTGCCAGCAGAGGGGACAGGGGAGGCTCCCGGGGACTCAATGAGCAGTTCTTC
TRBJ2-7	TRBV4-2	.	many	CASSQVSPGTVVAASYEQYF	TGTGCCAGCAGCCAAGTATCCCCGGGTACGGTAGTGGCAGCCTCCTACGAGCAGTACTTC
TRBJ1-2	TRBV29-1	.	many	CSVHRGFYGYTF	TGCAGCGTCCACCGGGGGTTTTATGGCTACACCTTC
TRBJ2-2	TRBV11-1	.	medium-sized	CASTLTPGELFF	TGTGCCAGCACCCTTACTCCCGGGGAGCTGTTTTTT
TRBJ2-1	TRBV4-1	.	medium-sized	CASSQDSVGLRSRDEQFF	TGCGCCAGCAGCCAAGATTCCGTCGGACTCCGAAGCAGAGATGAGCAGTTCTTC
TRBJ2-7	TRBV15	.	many	CATSRGGSSYEQYF	TGTGCCACCAGCAGAGGGGGCAGCTCCTACGAGCAGTACTTC
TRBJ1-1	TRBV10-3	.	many	CATQRMNTEAFF	TGTGCCACTCAACGGATGAACACTGAAGCTTTCTTT